One T cell receptor beta chain is described in this entry. Cohort assignment relied on participant-reported clinical history. In the authors' workflow: Estimation of nucleated cell counts was performed using reference gene primer amplification. TCRdb's copy holds only in-frame clones and misses some; the assay was immunoSEQ multiplex PCR. Clonal size and the V and J genes are those of that table, whereas D and trimming came from the DNA. The sample holds about 280,000 clones, nearly 90% seen once. V lost 8 bases to trimming and J lost 3 bases, with 13 bases between them. CDR1 is WSHSY and CDR2 is SAAADI in the germline V gene. This CDR3 has 13 residues. This sample was taken from a study of blood T cell repertoires in COVID-19. Study background: Acute-phase and convalescent COVID-19 samples originated in the United States, Italy and Spain.

The sequence was collected from a woman between 18 and 29 years old with acute COVID-19. The chain combines TRBV10-2 with TRBJ2-5; D perhaps matches TRBD2 (6 bases). Sequencing was done on a sample of PBMCs or T cells enriched from blood (not recorded which). CDR3 DNA sequence: TGCGCCAGCGAAGGCGGGGATGAAGAGACCCAGTACTTC. Amino acid sequence: CASEGGDEETQYF.